These 15 T cell receptor beta chains were all obtained from the same sample, sequenced in a study of OX40 agonist ivuxolimab in advanced cancers. Data came from immunoSEQ multiplex PCR; TCRdb stores just in-frame clones and leaves some out. The repertoire holds about 82,000 clones, with roughly 85% as singletons. The specimen comprised CD4+ or CD8+ T cells sorted from blood, sampled in a trial of the OX40 agonist ivuxolimab. The source is an adult with an advanced solid tumor such as melanoma, head and neck, liver or kidney cancer.

The chain couples TRBV27 to TRBJ2-5; TRBD2 matches at 10 bases. The V gene's germline CDR1 is MNHEY and CDR2 SMNVEV (reference sequence). Unmatched junction bases numbered 5, after V lost 0 bases and J lost 1 base. The CDR3 spans 17 residues. Here the CDR3 DNA reads TGTGCCAGCAGTTTATCTGGGAGCGGGGGGGGCCAAGAGACCCAGTACTTC. Translation: CASSLSGSGGGQETQYF.

The chain uses TRBV6-5 and TRBJ2-2; 10 bases are a match to TRBD1. J lost 1 base, V lost 4 bases, and 3 bases had no gene match. Per the germline V gene, CDR1 is MNHEY and CDR2 is SVGAGI. The CDR3 spans 16 residues. The CDR3 protein is CASSSGTGENTGELFF. CDR3 nucleotides: TGTGCCAGCAGTTCCGGGACAGGGGAGAACACCGGGGAGCTGTTTTTT.

The CDR3 coding sequence is TGTGCCAGCAGTGACGGGGACTACTATAACACCGGGGAGCTGTTTTTT. Translating gives CASSDGDYYNTGELFF. The chain links TRBV6-1 to TRBJ2-2; TRBD2 aligns across 7 bases. CDR3 length: 16 amino acids. Germline V gene lookup returns CDR1 MNHNS and CDR2 SASEGT. Trimming removed 3 bases from V and 2 bases from J; junction bases left unmatched: 6.

V gene TRBV10-3 combines with J gene TRBJ2-1; D is possibly TRBD1 or TRBD2 (5 bases each). The CDR3 loop spans 13 amino acids. From germline, CDR1 is ENHRY and CDR2 SYGVKD. V was cut by 8 bases and J by 5 bases, with 13 bases left in between. The CDR3 reads CAIQWQGDNEQFF. CDR3 in DNA: TGTGCCATCCAATGGCAGGGAGACAATGAGCAGTTCTTC.

V and J are TRBV7-9 and TRBJ1-5; weak D call: TRBD1 (5 bases). There are 15 residues in the CDR3. The V gene lost 1 base and the J gene lost 0 bases, with 7 bases spanning the gap. Germline V gene sequence: CDR1 SEHNR, CDR2 FQNEAQ (reference sequence). Written as DNA, the CDR3 is TGTGCCAGCAGCTTAGGGGGGATTAGCAATCAGCCCCAGCATTTT. Its protein is CASSLGGISNQPQHF.

This sequence joins TRBV30 and TRBJ2-1; D unresolved. The CDR3 spans 12 residues. V shed 0 bases and J shed 8 bases, with 8 bases lying between them. Germline CDR1 GTSNPN, CDR2 SVGIG (reference sequence). Written as DNA, the CDR3 is TGTGCCTGGAGTGTAAGTCTCCATGAGCAGTTCTTC. This codes for CAWSVSLHEQFF.

This clone was seen a single time. CDR3 residues: CASSFRTVNTEAFF. Here the CDR3 DNA reads TGTGCCAGCAGCTTTAGGACGGTGAACACTGAAGCTTTCTTT. The chain links TRBV11-1 to TRBJ1-1, with unresolved D. The V end lost 3 bases, the J end lost 0 bases, and 8 bases lay between the germline ends. The CDR3 has 14 residues. Germline loops: CDR1 SGHAT, CDR2 FQDESV (reference sequence). Drawing the rest from reference TRBV11-1 and TRBJ1-1, the complete variable domain is EAEVAQSPRYKITEKSQAVAFWCDPISGHATLYWYRQILGQGPELLVQFQDESVVDDSQLPKDRFSAERLKGVDSTLKIQPAELGDSAMYLCASSFRTVNTEAFFGQGTRLTVV.

The rearrangement uses TRBV5-6 and TRBJ2-7; no reliable D call. Germline V lookup: CDR1 SGHDT, CDR2 YYEEEE. The V gene lost 0 bases and the J gene lost 3 bases, with 7 bases spanning the gap. The CDR3 runs 13 residues. CDR3 nucleotides: TGTGCCAGCAGCTTGGACTTTGGCTACGAGCAGTACTTC. Translating gives CASSLDFGYEQYF. Complete variable domain (other parts from reference TRBV5-6 and TRBJ2-7): DAGVTQSPTHLIKTRGQQVTLRCSPKSGHDTVSWYQQALGQGPQFIFQYYEEEERQRGNFPDRFSGHQFPNYSSELNVNALLLGDSALYLCASSLDFGYEQYFGPGTRLTVT.

CDR3 loop: CASSLYRAGNTIYF. The CDR3 DNA reads as TGTGCCAGCAGTTTATACAGGGCGGGAAACACCATATATTTT. The gene calls are TRBV6-5 and TRBJ1-3, with D perhaps TRBD1 (6 bases). The length of the CDR3 is 14 residues. Germline CDR1 is MNHEY and CDR2 is SVGAGI. V lost 4 bases, J lost 4 bases, and 11 bases lay in between.

This clone was recorded only once. The J gene is TRBJ2-1, the V gene TRBV27, with no clear D. This CDR3 contains 9 residues. V lost 6 bases and J lost 7, with 1 base in between. The germline CDR1 and CDR2 sequences are MNHEY and SMNVEV (reference sequence). The CDR3 here is CASRNEQFF. CDR3 DNA sequence: TGTGCCAGCAGGAATGAGCAGTTCTTC.

The genes are TRBV28 and TRBJ2-7; 7 nucleotides align to TRBD1. V shed 6 bases and J 6 bases; nucleotides not matched to a gene: 5. Germline V gene sequence: CDR1 MDHEN, CDR2 SYDVKM. The CDR3 has 12 residues. The CDR3 loop is CASRVQGSEQYF. CDR3 sequence (DNA): TGTGCCAGCAGAGTACAGGGGAGCGAGCAGTACTTC.

The chain couples TRBV29-1 to TRBJ2-3; D is possibly TRBD1 or TRBD2 (5 bases each). The length of the CDR3 is 13 residues. Trimming cost V 6 bases and J 0 bases, with 10 bases left between them. Per the germline V gene, CDR1 is SQVTM and CDR2 is ANQGSEA. CDR3 amino acids: CSVVRESTDTQYF. For the CDR3, the DNA is TGCAGCGTCGTCAGGGAGAGCACAGATACGCAGTATTTT.

The chain joins TRBV19 to TRBJ2-3; TRBD2 matches at 15 bases. Germline lookup yields CDR1 LNHDA and CDR2 SQIVND (reference sequence). V shed 5 bases, J shed 9 bases, and the junction held 9 bases outside the gene matches. The CDR3 contains 16 residues. Here the CDR3 DNA reads TGTGCCAGTAGTCCCGGACTAGCGGGGGGGAGAAAGACGCAGTATTTT. Translating gives CASSPGLAGGRKTQYF.

The chain is built from TRBV10-3 and TRBJ2-1; 8 bases line up with TRBD2. The CDR3 loop spans 15 amino acids. Germline CDR1 reads ENHRY; CDR2 reads SYGVKD. Trimming removed 6 bases from V and 5 bases from J; junction bases left unmatched: 9. As DNA, the CDR3 is TGTGCCATCAGACCCGGGGGGGACATCCACAATGAGCAGTTCTTC. Protein product: CAIRPGGDIHNEQFF.

This chain connects TRBV18 to TRBJ1-6; D is uncertain. Germline CDR1 KGHSH, CDR2 LQKENI. Trimming took off 3 bases at V and 8 bases at J, with 11 bases between the two ends. This CDR3 has 14 residues. CDR3 coding DNA: TGTGCCAGCTCACCCGGACGGGCGCATTCACCCCTCCACTTT. This sequence encodes CASSPGRAHSPLHF.